Described below is a single TCR beta chain sequence and its context. This clonotype was observed many times. No antigen is known for it. No base-level quality is on record; no much larger clone is a single base apart. The data were taken from a study of T cells after yellow fever vaccination (dated by TCRdb to between 2017 and 2020). For the wider study: Libraries from fractions with low cell numbers were prepared with the SMART-Seq v4 Ultra Low Input RNA kit. To follow T-cell clones before and after both primary and booster YFV17D yellow fever vaccination, bulk TCR alpha and beta repertoires underwent longitudinal sequencing. The cohort comprised two healthy male donors, one aged 18 to 29 and one aged 30 to 40 years. Blood was collected at multiple timepoints before and after primary and secondary immunization, and bulk PBMC replicates and cell subsets were isolated. Findings and caveats that apply to the study as a whole: Most clones expanded after primary vaccination were re-detected after the booster (almost 98% of CD4 and about 88% of CD8), suggesting broad memory maintenance. A small fraction of clonotypes showed up in both the CD4 and CD8 compartments, probably as a result of convergent recombination. Compared with the primary T-cell response, the secondary T-cell response was weaker but faster, peaking on day 5 rather than day 15. Only a couple of donors were included in the study, so the extent to which the findings can be generalized is limited. Because abundant contaminating clonotypes from the bulk population could be contained in FACS-sorted repertoires, computational filtering was required.

The label giving this sample's treatment or condition can be read as: live attenuated yellow fever vaccine strain. At each blood-draw timepoint, two biological replicates of bulk PBMCs were obtained. PBMCs were isolated from peripheral blood using a standard Ficoll-Paque protocol. RNA was extracted with TriZol from bulk PBMCs, CD4 and CD8 fractions, and dextramer-positive and dextramer-negative fractions. The sequencer listed for this sample is Illumina NovaSeq 6000. Synthesis of TCR cDNA relied on 5'RACE template switching, a step that introduced a universal primer site along with unique molecular identifiers. cDNA synthesis was primed from both the TCR alpha and TCR beta constant segments. Library amplification involved two PCR steps, and the second step added sample barcodes and sequencing adapters. Sequencing of libraries was done on Illumina HiSeq 2500 (2x100 bp) or NovaSeq (2x150 bp). As for the authors' bioinformatics: Reads were demultiplexed and collapsed into UMI consensus sequences with MIGEC, and V(D)J alignment was performed with MiXCR. Vaccine-responding clonotypes were identified with edgeR using replicate PBMC samples, with FDR below 0.01 and a log2 fold change above 5 up to day 15 being required. Bulk clonotypes were assigned CD4 or CD8 identity according to which sequenced CD4 or CD8 repertoire held them at higher abundance. TCRdb applied fastp at Q25 and MiXCR to the public reads, then kept only in-frame beta chains. Entries that share a CDR3 protein sequence are merged under the most common genes and DNA. What appears here as the V and J calls and clone size reflects TCRdb's work, not the paper's. Present in this sample are 250,000 or so distinct CDR3 sequences, around 3.5% of which were seen just once. The ten largest clones represent 15% to 20% of the sample.

The CDR3, cysteine through phenylalanine, is 14 amino acids long. Only the CDR3 DNA stays, 42 bases, in frame from base 1. Via the germline V gene, CDR1 is SQVTM and CDR2 ANQGSEA. V is clipped by 1 base and J by 8 bases, and the sequence between their germline boundaries is 17 bases long. Here the chain combines TRBV29-1 and TRBJ1-2; the D gene is not confidently resolved. This TCR came from a man in his late teens or twenties who received the YFV17D yellow fever vaccine. Sequencing was performed on PBMCs, taken 15 days after the yellow fever booster vaccination. The DNA is as follows: TGCAGCGTTGAAGGGGTCGACTTACTGAGGGGCTACACCTTC. This codes for CSVEGVDLLRGYTF.